The 19 T cell receptor beta chains in this list originate from one sample, sequenced in a study of CD8 T cells in ankylosing spondylitis. TCRdb re-called the 5' RACE reads through MiXCR, storing one row per CDR3 protein. This sample yields 200,000 to 250,000 distinct CDR3 sequences, of which roughly 25% are seen a single time; roughly 6.7% belongs to the top ten. Sequencing used blood, either unsorted or a sorted T cell fraction (not recorded which). The receptors originated from a male donor with ankylosing spondylitis or in good health (not recorded which).

The chain employs TRBV4-3 and TRBJ2-7; no reliable D call. Germline V gene data show CDR1 as LGHNA and CDR2 as YSLEER. This CDR3 has 16 amino acids. Deletions cut 1 base from V and 4 bases from J, with 17 bases between. In nucleotides, the CDR3 is TGCGCCAGCAGCCAAGGGGCGGCCGGAAATCCTTACGAGCAGTACTTC. Encoded protein: CASSQGAAGNPYEQYF.

The rearrangement links TRBV15 to TRBJ1-6, with 8 bases identical to TRBD1. The germline CDR1 and CDR2 sequences are LNHNV and YYDKDF (reference sequence). The CDR3 runs 13 residues. V shed 7 bases, J shed 9 bases, and the junction held 5 bases outside the gene matches. CDR3 DNA sequence: TGTGCCACCAACCAGGGGGCTTTTTCACCCCTCCACTTT. As protein: CATNQGAFSPLHF.

The chain combines TRBV4-3 with TRBJ2-7; D uncertain. With 1 base removed from V and 3 bases from J, the gap between germline ends came to 7 bases. Germline values: CDR1 LGHNA, CDR2 YSLEER. CDR3 length equals 13 residues. CDR3 protein: CASSQGMGYEQYF. CDR3 coding DNA: TGCGCCAGCAGCCAAGGGATGGGCTACGAGCAGTACTTC.

This sequence joins TRBV6-1 and TRBJ1-1; TRBD1 matches at 7 bases. The CDR3 spans 14 residues. With V trimmed by 7 bases and J by 1 base, 6 bases remained unmatched. Germline CDR1 MNHNS, CDR2 SASEGT. CDR3 DNA: TGTGCCAGCATCCCGGGACAGCCGAACACTGAAGCTTTCTTT. This translates into CASIPGQPNTEAFF.

This clonotype was seen ten or more times. J is TRBJ2-7 and V is TRBV4-2; D might be TRBD1 or TRBD2, each matching 5 bases. The CDR3 is made up of 14 amino acids. The V gene's germline CDR1 is LGHNA and CDR2 YNFKEQ. V dropped 6 bases and J dropped 0 bases, with 12 bases sitting between them. The CDR3 DNA reads TGTGCCAGCAGTCATGCAGGGAGCTCCTACGAGCAGTACTTC. This codes for CASSHAGSSYEQYF.

This chain joins TRBV5-6 and TRBJ2-1; no firm D call. The germline gives CDR1 SGHDT, CDR2 YYEEEE. The germline V and J ends were trimmed by 0 bases and 10 bases, with 11 bases remaining between them. The CDR3 length is 13 residues. CDR3 DNA sequence: TGTGCCAGCAGCTTGGTCTCCATTGAGGAGCAGTTCTTC. It codes for CASSLVSIEEQFF.

There are many counts of this clonotype. This chain connects TRBV9 to TRBJ1-1; no clear D. Trimming shortened V by 0 bases and J by 1 base, and 10 bases separated the two germline ends. The CDR3 runs 15 residues. The germline V gene encodes CDR1 SGDLS and CDR2 YYNGEE. CDR3 in amino acids: CASSVDGVGNTEAFF. The CDR3 region has the DNA TGTGCCAGCAGCGTAGATGGGGTGGGGAACACTGAAGCTTTCTTT. The variable domain in full, with the rest retrieved from reference TRBV9 and TRBJ1-1, is DSGVTQTPKHLITATGQRVTLRCSPRSGDLSVYWYQQSLDQGLQFLIQYYNGEERAKGNILERFSAQQFPDLHSELNLSSLELGDSALYFCASSVDGVGNTEAFFGQGTRLTVV.

The J gene is TRBJ2-5, the V gene TRBV5-6, with D uncertain. This CDR3 has 13 amino acids. Germline V gene sequence: CDR1 SGHDT, CDR2 YYEEEE. Trimming pared 2 bases from V and 0 bases from J, leaving 5 bases between. CDR3 DNA: TGTGCCAGCAGCTTTGACAACCAAGAGACCCAGTACTTC. Translating it yields CASSFDNQETQYF.

About this clonotype: A single base separates this from a much larger clone, so it may be a read error. The rearrangement uses TRBV27 and TRBJ2-7, with TRBD1 matching over 7 bases. The germline gives CDR1 MNHEY, CDR2 SMNVEV (reference sequence). The CDR3 covers 15 residues. CDR3 loop: CTSSLRGQASYEQYF. In DNA, the CDR3 is TGTACCAGCAGTTTACGTGGACAGGCTTCCTACGAGCAGTACTTC.

This clonotype occurred many times. This chain links TRBV5-1 with TRBJ2-1, with 7 bases aligning to TRBD2. The CDR3 has 13 residues. Germline V gene data show CDR1 as SGHRS and CDR2 as YFSETQ. V lost 5 bases and J lost 6; bases outside the gene matches: 5. The CDR3 spells CASRPTSLNEQFF. The CDR3 DNA is TGCGCCAGCAGGCCGACTAGCCTCAATGAGCAGTTCTTC.

The gene calls are TRBV12-3 or TRBV12-4 and TRBJ1-1; D may be TRBD1 (6 bases). With 1 base removed from V and 3 bases from J, the gap between germline ends came to 12 bases. This CDR3 is 15 amino acids long. The CDR3: CASSLGRGWDTEAFF. The CDR3 DNA sequence: TGTGCCAGCAGTTTAGGCAGGGGATGGGACACTGAAGCTTTCTTT.

This clonotype was seen ten or more times. The chain employs TRBV6-4 and TRBJ2-3; D is ambiguous. Germline V CDR1 and CDR2: MRHNA, SNTAGT. The CDR3 sequence is 12 residues long. The germline V and J ends were trimmed by 10 bases and 0 bases, with 8 bases remaining between them. CDR3 loop: CATEDSTDTQYF. The CDR3 DNA follows: TGTGCCACCGAGGACAGCACAGATACGCAGTATTTT.

This clonotype was observed many times. The V gene is TRBV27, the J gene TRBJ2-7; D is perhaps TRBD2 (6 bases). The CDR3 extends over 14 amino acids. The V end was cut by 7 bases, the J end by 0 bases, with 13 bases between. The germline gives CDR1 MNHEY, CDR2 SMNVEV (reference sequence). The CDR3 sequence is CASMFIGGSYEQYF. CDR3 sequence (DNA): TGTGCCAGCATGTTCATCGGGGGCTCCTACGAGCAGTACTTC.

This clonotype occurred a few times. The gene calls are TRBV20-1 and TRBJ2-5; 8 nucleotides line up with TRBD2. Losses at the gene ends were 4 bases for V and 5 bases for J; bases not matched to a gene: 6. The CDR3 spans 13 residues. From germline, CDR1 is DFQATT and CDR2 SNEGSKA (reference sequence). The CDR3 nucleotides are TGCAGTGCTAAGAGCGGGAGCTACGAGACCCAGTACTTC. It is translated as CSAKSGSYETQYF.

This clonotype was observed at least ten times. The J gene is TRBJ2-1, the V gene TRBV20-1; D is perhaps TRBD2 (5 bases). Trimming stripped 3 bases from V and 6 bases from J, with 24 bases between. The CDR3 is 17 amino acids. CDR1 is DFQATT and CDR2 is SNEGSKA in the germline V gene (reference sequence). The CDR3: CSASPLASRSSPNEQFF. As DNA, the CDR3 is TGCAGTGCTAGCCCATTAGCTAGCCGGAGTTCACCCAATGAGCAGTTCTTC.

This clonotype was counted between two and nine times. The genes are TRBV6-5 and TRBJ2-5, with TRBD1 matching over 9 bases. The V and J ends lost 3 bases and 5 bases, in that order; junction bases with no gene match: 4. CDR1 is MNHEY, CDR2 SVGAGI, per germline. This CDR3 has 14 amino acids. This CDR3 reads CASSYLDRGETQYF. The CDR3 DNA is TGTGCCAGCAGTTATCTTGACAGGGGGGAGACCCAGTACTTC.

This clonotype has at least ten counts. V is TRBV5-5 and J is TRBJ2-3, with TRBD2 as a possible D gene (5 bases). The CDR3 is 15 residues long. The ends were cut back, 5 bases at V and 6 bases at J, with 19 bases in the middle. Per the germline V gene, CDR1 is SGHKS and CDR2 is YYEKEE (reference sequence). The DNA of the CDR3 is TGTGCCAGCAGACCCAGCGGAACCTCGGAGGATACGCAGTATTTT. Translating gives CASRPSGTSEDTQYF.

This clonotype was recorded many times. The chain is built from TRBV9 and TRBJ1-1, with a possible D match to TRBD1 (5 bases). V dropped 0 bases and J dropped 5 bases, with 11 bases sitting between them. The CDR3 contains 14 residues. Germline CDR1 reads SGDLS; CDR2 reads YYNGEE. CDR3 coding DNA: TGTGCCAGCAGCGTAGATTCAGGGAGTACTGAAGCTTTCTTT. This encodes CASSVDSGSTEAFF.

V and J are TRBV20-1 and TRBJ2-7; D uncertain. The CDR3 has 14 amino acids. The V end was cut by 3 bases, the J end by 4 bases, with 16 bases between. Germline lookup yields CDR1 DFQATT and CDR2 SNEGSKA (reference sequence). This CDR3 is CSASGWFPAYEQYF. DNA for the CDR3: TGCAGTGCTAGCGGTTGGTTCCCCGCATACGAGCAGTACTTC.